This T cell receptor (beta chain) was obtained from a study of T cells in Graves' hyperthyroidism and ophthalmopathy. Clinicians diagnosed patients from clinical symptoms, serum thyroxine and TRAb, thyroid ultrasound and orbital computed tomography. TCR beta CDR3 regions were amplified from RNA. TCR CDR3 underwent first-round RT-PCR with the HTBI primer set. TCRdb redid the calling of the multiplex PCR reads with MiXCR, one entry per CDR3 protein. Here the sample spans around 250,000 distinct CDR3 sequences, just over 14% being singletons. Turning to this clonotype: Antigen: not known.

Germline values: CDR1 KGHSH, CDR2 LQKENI. This CDR3 comprises 16 residues. Trimming took 3 bases from V and 5 from J; bases not matched to a gene: 6. The study, taken as a whole, reports: Before onset, by a median of around six months, the model predicted ophthalmopathy. Through a model of 13 V-J features, ophthalmopathy was separated from stable hyperthyroidism.

The sample comprised blood. The source of this sequence is a woman in her thirties or forties with Graves' hyperthyroidism that later progressed to Graves' ophthalmopathy. The chain is built from TRBV18 and TRBJ2-2; 10 bases are shared with TRBD1. CDR3 in amino acids: CASSPPRTGGTGELFF. The CDR3 nucleotides read TGTGCCAGCTCACCGCCCCGGACAGGGGGGACCGGGGAGCTGTTTTTT. The full variable domain, rest sourced from reference TRBV18 and TRBJ2-2, is NAGVMQNPRHLVRRRGQEARLRCSPMKGHSHVYWYRQLPEEGLKFMVYLQKENIIDESGMPKERFSAEFPKEGPSILRIQQVVRGDSAAYFCASSPPRTGGTGELFFGEGSRLTVL.